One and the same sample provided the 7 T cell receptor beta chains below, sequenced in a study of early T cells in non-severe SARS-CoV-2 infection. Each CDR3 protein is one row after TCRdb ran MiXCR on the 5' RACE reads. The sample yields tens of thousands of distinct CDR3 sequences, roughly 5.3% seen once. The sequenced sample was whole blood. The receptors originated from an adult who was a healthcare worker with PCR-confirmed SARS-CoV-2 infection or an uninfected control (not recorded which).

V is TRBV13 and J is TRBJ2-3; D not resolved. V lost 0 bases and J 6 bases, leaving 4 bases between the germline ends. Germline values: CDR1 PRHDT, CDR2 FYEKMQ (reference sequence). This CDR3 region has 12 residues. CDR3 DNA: TGTGCCAGCAGCTTAGGGGTGGATACGCAGTATTTT. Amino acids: CASSLGVDTQYF.

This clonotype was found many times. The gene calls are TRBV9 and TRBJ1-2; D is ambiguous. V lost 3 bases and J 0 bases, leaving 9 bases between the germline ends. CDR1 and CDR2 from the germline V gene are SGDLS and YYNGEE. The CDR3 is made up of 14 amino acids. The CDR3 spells CASSADGTNYGYTF. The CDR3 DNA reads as TGTGCCAGCAGCGCGGACGGAACTAACTATGGCTACACCTTC.

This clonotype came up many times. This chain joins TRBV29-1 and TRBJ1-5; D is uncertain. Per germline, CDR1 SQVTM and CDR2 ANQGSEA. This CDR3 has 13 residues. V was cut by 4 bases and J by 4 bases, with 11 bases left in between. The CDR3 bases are TGCAGCGTTGTGTCTACCCTTAATCAGCCCCAGCATTTT. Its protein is CSVVSTLNQPQHF.

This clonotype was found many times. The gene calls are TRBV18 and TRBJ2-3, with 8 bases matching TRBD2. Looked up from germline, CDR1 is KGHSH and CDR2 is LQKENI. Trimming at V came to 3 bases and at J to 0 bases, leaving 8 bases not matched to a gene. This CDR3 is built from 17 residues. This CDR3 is CASSPLGSGASTDTQYF. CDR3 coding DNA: TGTGCCAGCTCACCGTTGGGTAGCGGGGCTAGCACAGATACGCAGTATTTT.

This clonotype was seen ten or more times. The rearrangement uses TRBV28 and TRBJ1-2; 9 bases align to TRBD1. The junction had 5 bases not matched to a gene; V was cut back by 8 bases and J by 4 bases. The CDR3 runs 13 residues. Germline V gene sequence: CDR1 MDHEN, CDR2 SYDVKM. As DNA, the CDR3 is TGTGCCAGCGATACGGACAGGGGCTATGGCTACACCTTC. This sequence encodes CASDTDRGYGYTF.

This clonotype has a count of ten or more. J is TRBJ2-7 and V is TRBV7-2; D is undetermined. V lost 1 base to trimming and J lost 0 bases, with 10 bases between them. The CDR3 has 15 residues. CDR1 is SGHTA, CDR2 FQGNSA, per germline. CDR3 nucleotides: TGTGCCAGCAGCTTAGAAGTACGGCTCTCCTACGAGCAGTACTTC. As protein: CASSLEVRLSYEQYF.

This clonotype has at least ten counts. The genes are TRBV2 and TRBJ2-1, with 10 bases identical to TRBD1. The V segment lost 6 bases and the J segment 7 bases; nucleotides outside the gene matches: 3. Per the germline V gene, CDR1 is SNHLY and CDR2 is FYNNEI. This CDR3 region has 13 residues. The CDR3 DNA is TGTGCCAGCAGGGGGACAGGGGCTAATGAGCAGTTCTTC. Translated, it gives CASRGTGANEQFF.